A selection of T cell receptor beta chains follows, all from one sample in a study of cytomegalovirus exposure and HLA in healthy donors. The protocol was immunoSEQ multiplex PCR, while the TCRdb copy is restricted to in-frame clones and leaves out a portion. The table for this sample gives over 75,000 clones. The specimen was PBMCs. These receptors all stem from a girl aged 5 to 17 in good health and CMV-seropositive. The CDR3 runs from the conserved cysteine through the conserved F or W. The D gene is left open where the match is weak.

V	D	J	DNA	CDR3
TRBV4-1	NA	TRBJ2-4	TGCGCCAGCAGCCAAGAGGGTGAGGTTAGCATTCAGTACTTC	CASSQEGEVSIQYF
TRBV15	NA	TRBJ2-4	TGTGCCACCAGCAGAGATGGGCCGGGGGGCGAGGGGATCAAAAACATTCAGTACTTC	CATSRDGPGGEGIKNIQYF
TRBV27	NA	TRBJ2-7	TGTGCCAGCAGCCCCGGACAGTTTGCCTACGAGCAGTACTTC	CASSPGQFAYEQYF
TRBV2	NA	TRBJ1-1	TGTGCCAGCAAAGCCCGCCAGAACACTGAAGCTTTCTTT	CASKARQNTEAFF
TRBV19	TRBD1	TRBJ1-2	TGTGCCAGTAGAAAGGGAGGGACAGGGAACTATGGCTACACCTTC	CASRKGGTGNYGYTF
TRBV7-9	NA	TRBJ2-2	TGTGCCAGCAAGGCCACAGCGAACACCGGGGAGCTGTTTTTT	CASKATANTGELFF
TRBV6-5	NA	TRBJ1-2	TGTGCCAGCAGTCCCCCATCACAGGGCTATGGCTACACCTTC	CASSPPSQGYGYTF
TRBV7-2	TRBD2	TRBJ2-7	TGTGCCAGCAGCTTGATCGGGAGGTCCTACGAGCAGTACTTC	CASSLIGRSYEQYF
TRBV5-6	NA	TRBJ2-2	TGTGCCAGCAGCGCGGGCACCGGGGAGCTGTTTTTT	CASSAGTGELFF
TRBV4-3	TRBD1	TRBJ2-1	TGCGCCAGCAGCCAAGACCGACAAGGGACAGCCGATTACTCCTACAATGAGCAGTTCTTC	CASSQDRQGTADYSYNEQFF
TRBV30	NA	TRBJ2-5	TGTGCCCTAGGGGGAGCGGAGACCCAGTACTTC	CALGGAETQYF
TRBV4-2	TRBD1	TRBJ1-5	TGTGCCAGCAGCCCCCTGGGACAGGGAGAGGACAATCAGCCCCAGCATTTT	CASSPLGQGEDNQPQHF
TRBV6-5	NA	TRBJ2-1	TGTGCCAGGACACAGGGTTCATTGCAGTTCTTC	CARTQGSLQFF
TRBV28	TRBD2	TRBJ2-3	TGTGCCAGCAACGAGCGGGGAGGCACAGATACGCAGTATTTT	CASNERGGTDTQYF
TRBV7-6	TRBD1	TRBJ2-2	TGTGCCAGCAGCGCTATTAGAGGGGGCAACACCGGGGAGCTGTTTTTT	CASSAIRGGNTGELFF
TRBV5-4	NA	TRBJ2-1	TGTGCCAGCAGCTTGGAATTGGAGTCTGAGCAGTTCTTC	CASSLELESEQFF
TRBV4-3	NA	TRBJ1-5	TGCGCCAGCAGCAAGACAAGTGGCGATCAGCCCCAGCATTTT	CASSKTSGDQPQHF
TRBV30	NA	TRBJ1-1	TGTGCCTGGAGTTTAAGGAGGCACACTGAAGCTTTCTTT	CAWSLRRHTEAFF
TRBV5-1	NA	TRBJ1-1	TGCGCCAGCAGCTTGGCAGGGGCCACTGAAGCTTTCTTT	CASSLAGATEAFF
TRBV29-1	NA	TRBJ1-2	TGCAGCCACAGGACAGCTACATATGGCTACACCTTC	CSHRTATYGYTF
TRBV29-1	TRBD1	TRBJ2-6	TGCGCGACAGGGTCCGACTCTGGGGCCAACGTCCTGACTTTC	CATGSDSGANVLTF
TRBV2	NA	TRBJ1-3	TGTGCCAGCATGCCCTTGGGGAGGTCACCCACCGCTGGAAACACCATATATTTT	CASMPLGRSPTAGNTIYF
TRBV2	NA	TRBJ1-2	TGTGCCAGCAGGGGCCAGGGGTCCCCCTATGGCTACACCTTC	CASRGQGSPYGYTF
TRBV13	TRBD1	TRBJ1-1	TGTGCCAGCAGCCCTCGCGGCAGACAGGGGATGAACACTGAAGCTTTCTTT	CASSPRGRQGMNTEAFF
TRBV10-1	NA	TRBJ1-1	TGCGCCAGCTCTTACTCGGGGGGCGCTTTCTTT	CASSYSGGAFF
TRBV7-2	NA	TRBJ1-1	TGTGCCAGCAGCTGGGGAGGGAGCACTGAAGCTTTCTTT	CASSWGGSTEAFF
TRBV9	NA	TRBJ2-2	TGTGCCAGCAGCGTGTCGACAGGCGGCAGAACCGGGGAGCTGTTTTTT	CASSVSTGGRTGELFF